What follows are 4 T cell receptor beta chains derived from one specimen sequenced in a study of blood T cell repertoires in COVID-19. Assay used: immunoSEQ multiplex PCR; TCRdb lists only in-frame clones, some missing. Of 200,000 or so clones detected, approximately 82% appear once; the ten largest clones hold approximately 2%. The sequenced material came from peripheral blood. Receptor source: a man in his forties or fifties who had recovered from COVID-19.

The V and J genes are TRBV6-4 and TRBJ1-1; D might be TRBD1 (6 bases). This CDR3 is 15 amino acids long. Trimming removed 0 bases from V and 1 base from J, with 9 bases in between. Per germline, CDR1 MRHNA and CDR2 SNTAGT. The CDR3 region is CASSDSADRNTEAFF. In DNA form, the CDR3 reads TGTGCCAGCAGTGACTCAGCGGACAGGAACACTGAAGCTTTCTTT.

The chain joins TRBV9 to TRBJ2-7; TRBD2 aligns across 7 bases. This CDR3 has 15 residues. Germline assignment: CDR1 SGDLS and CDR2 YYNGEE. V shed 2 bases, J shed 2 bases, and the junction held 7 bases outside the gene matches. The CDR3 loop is CASSVDPSGTYEQYF. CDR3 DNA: TGTGCCAGCAGCGTCGACCCTAGCGGTACCTACGAGCAGTACTTC.

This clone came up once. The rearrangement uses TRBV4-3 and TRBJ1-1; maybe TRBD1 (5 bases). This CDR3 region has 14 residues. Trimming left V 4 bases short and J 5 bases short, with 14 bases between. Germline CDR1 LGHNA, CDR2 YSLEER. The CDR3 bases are TGCGCCAGCAGCCGGACCCCAGGGTATACTGAAGCTTTCTTT. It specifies CASSRTPGYTEAFF.

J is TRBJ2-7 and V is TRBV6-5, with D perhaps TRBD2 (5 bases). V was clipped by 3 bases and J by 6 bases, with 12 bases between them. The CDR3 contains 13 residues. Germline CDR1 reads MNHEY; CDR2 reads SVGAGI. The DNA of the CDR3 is TGTGCCAGCAGTTATGGTCGAGGGCTCGAGCAGTACTTC. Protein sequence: CASSYGRGLEQYF.